The rows below give T cell receptor beta chains drawn from one sample of a study of pediatric ulcerative colitis. The data were produced by immunoSEQ multiplex PCR, yet TCRdb's version contains in-frame clones alone and is incomplete. The sample includes 16,000 or so clones, just under 75% seen only once; the top ten take over 6.5%. The sample was gut tissue. These receptors were taken from a boy between 10 and 17 years old with moderate ulcerative colitis. Both conserved end residues are trimmed from each CDR3. The D gene is left open where the match is weak.

J gene	D gene	V gene	CDR3 protein
TRBJ2-7	TRBD1	TRBV6-4	ASSLHRQGAPWEQY
TRBJ2-6	TRBD1	TRBV9	ASSGQGALGGANVLT
TRBJ1-4	NA	TRBV7-9	ASSRGREKLF
TRBJ2-7	NA	TRBV7-2	ASSLGGGYDYEQY
TRBJ1-6	TRBD1	TRBV5-5	ASSWDRGSGYNSPLH
TRBJ2-7	NA	TRBV11-3	ASSLGLAGAHEQY
TRBJ1-1	NA	TRBV20-1	SASRAQEAF
TRBJ2-3	NA	TRBV25-1	ASSDTDTQY
TRBJ2-6	NA	TRBV4-3	ASSQASGAGANVLT
TRBJ2-7	TRBD2	TRBV7-2	ASSLEAGDYEQY
TRBJ1-2	NA	TRBV20-1	SASMIYGYT
TRBJ2-1	NA	TRBV11-2	ASSSQGGRSYNEQF
TRBJ1-2	NA	TRBV19	ASSIDGDGGYT
TRBJ2-7	NA	TRBV7-2	ASSSTGTINYEQY
TRBJ1-2	NA	TRBV29-1	SVRTANYGYT
TRBJ1-5	NA	TRBV5-3	ARSVLKGGNQPQH
TRBJ1-6	TRBD1	TRBV7-9	ASSQDRLHNSPLH
TRBJ1-2	TRBD1	TRBV4-1	ASSPWTGQSGGYT
TRBJ1-1	NA	TRBV20-1	SASSGGAF
TRBJ2-1	TRBD2	TRBV7-2	ASSLAQASGSDEQF
TRBJ2-7	NA	TRBV6-1	ASSEDRFYEQY
TRBJ2-7	NA	TRBV4-1	ASSQEYWRGQY
TRBJ2-5	NA	TRBV4-2	ASSGLSETQY
TRBJ1-4	NA	TRBV7-9	ASSFYGGTNEKLF
TRBJ2-2	NA	TRBV30	AWTHRGGANTGELF
TRBJ1-1	TRBD1	TRBV27	ASSQHQGGKAF
TRBJ1-1	NA	TRBV5-1	ASSLAAGDRLKNTEAF
TRBJ2-5	TRBD2	TRBV4-3	ASSQGAGGGETQY
TRBJ1-2	NA	TRBV9	ASSPRSGLGGYT
TRBJ2-1	NA	TRBV6-1	ASSEEGGGFYNEQF
TRBJ2-5	TRBD2	TRBV2	ASRRLAGGRETQY
TRBJ1-2	TRBD1	TRBV4-2	ASSQITGQGEYGYT
TRBJ2-5	NA	TRBV7-2	ASSLHVSARGSRETQY
TRBJ1-5	NA	TRBV4-2	ASSQDGDGENQPQH
TRBJ1-1	TRBD1	TRBV18	ASSPTQGQGGTEAF
TRBJ2-1	TRBD2	TRBV29-1	SVGGTSGDNEQF
TRBJ2-1	TRBD1	TRBV19	ASSSPGTGDNEQF
TRBJ2-7	TRBD1	TRBV2	ASSEAGTGGAQY
TRBJ2-1	NA	TRBV4-2	ASSQDKARRSDNEQF
TRBJ1-2	NA	TRBV29-1	SVTTTYYGYT
TRBJ2-7	TRBD1	TRBV5-1	ASSSGQEVYEQY
TRBJ2-1	NA	TRBV23-1	ASSQSGSSNEQF
TRBJ2-3	NA	TRBV7-3	ASSLKPGGDTQY
TRBJ1-1	TRBD1	TRBV7-2	ASSLDRGRTEAF
TRBJ1-2	TRBD1	TRBV19	ASSTNRGRRGYT